What follows describes a single T cell receptor (beta chain). Method: immunoSEQ multiplex PCR; TCRdb's copy keeps in-frame clones and lacks some. The sample consists of just over 250,000 clones, 80% to 90% of them appearing once. The CDR3 consists of 17 residues. With V trimmed by 5 bases and J by 8 bases, 18 bases remained unmatched. Germline V gives CDR1 SNHLY, CDR2 FYNNEI. These data originate in a study of blood T cell repertoires in COVID-19. Sequencing input: peripheral blood. This clonotype originated in a woman in her fifties or sixties with acute or convalescent COVID-19. This chain links TRBV2 with TRBJ2-4; 7 bases fit TRBD1. Here the CDR3 reads CASSPTITQGIGDIQYF. CDR3 DNA sequence: TGTGCCAGCAGTCCTACGATTACACAGGGGATCGGGGACATTCAGTACTTC. The full variable domain, rest sourced from reference TRBV2 and TRBJ2-4, is EPEVTQTPSHQVTQMGQEVILRCVPISNHLYFYWYRQILGQKVEFLVSFYNNEISEKSEIFDDQFSVERPDGSNFTLKIRSTKLEDSAMYFCASSPTITQGIGDIQYFGAGTRLSVL.